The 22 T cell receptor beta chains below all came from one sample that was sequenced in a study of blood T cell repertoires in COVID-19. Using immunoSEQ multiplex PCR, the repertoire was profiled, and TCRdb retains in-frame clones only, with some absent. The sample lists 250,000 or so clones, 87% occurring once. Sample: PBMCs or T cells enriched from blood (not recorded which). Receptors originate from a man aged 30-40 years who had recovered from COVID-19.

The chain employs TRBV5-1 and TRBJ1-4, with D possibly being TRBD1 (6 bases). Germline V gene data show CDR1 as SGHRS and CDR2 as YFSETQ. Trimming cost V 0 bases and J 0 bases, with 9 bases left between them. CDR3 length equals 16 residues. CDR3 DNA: TGCGCCAGCAGCTTGGCTGGGACACCAACTAATGAAAAACTGTTTTTT. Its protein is CASSLAGTPTNEKLFF.

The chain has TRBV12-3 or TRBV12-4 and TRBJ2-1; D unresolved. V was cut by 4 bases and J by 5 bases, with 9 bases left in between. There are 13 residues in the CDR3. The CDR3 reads CASSYSLDNEQFF. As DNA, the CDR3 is TGTGCCAGCAGTTATTCCCTAGACAATGAGCAGTTCTTC.

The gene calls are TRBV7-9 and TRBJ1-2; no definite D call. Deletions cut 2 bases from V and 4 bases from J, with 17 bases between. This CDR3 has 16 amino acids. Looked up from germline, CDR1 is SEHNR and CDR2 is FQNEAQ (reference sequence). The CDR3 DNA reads TGTGCCAGCAGCTTAACTAAGGCCCTAAGCTCCTATGGCTACACCTTC. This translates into CASSLTKALSSYGYTF.

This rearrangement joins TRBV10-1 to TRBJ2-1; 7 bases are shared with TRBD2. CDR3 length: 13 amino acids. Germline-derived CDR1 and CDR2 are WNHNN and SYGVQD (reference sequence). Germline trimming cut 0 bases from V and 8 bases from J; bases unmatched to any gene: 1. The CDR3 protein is CASSESGRDEQFF. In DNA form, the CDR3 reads TGCGCCAGCAGTGAGTCGGGGAGGGATGAGCAGTTCTTC.

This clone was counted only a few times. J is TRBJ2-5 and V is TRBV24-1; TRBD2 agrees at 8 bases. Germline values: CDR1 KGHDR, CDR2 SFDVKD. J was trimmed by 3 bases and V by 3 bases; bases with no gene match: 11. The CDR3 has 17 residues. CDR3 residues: CATSDRREGRVKETQYF. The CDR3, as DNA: TGTGCCACCAGTGATCGTCGGGAGGGCCGGGTAAAAGAGACCCAGTACTTC.

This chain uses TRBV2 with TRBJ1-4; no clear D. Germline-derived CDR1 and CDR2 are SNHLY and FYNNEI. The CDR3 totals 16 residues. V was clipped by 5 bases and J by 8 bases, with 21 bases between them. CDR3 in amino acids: CASSRYTLADWEKLFF. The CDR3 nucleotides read TGTGCCAGCAGTAGATACACCTTGGCTGATTGGGAAAAACTGTTTTTT.

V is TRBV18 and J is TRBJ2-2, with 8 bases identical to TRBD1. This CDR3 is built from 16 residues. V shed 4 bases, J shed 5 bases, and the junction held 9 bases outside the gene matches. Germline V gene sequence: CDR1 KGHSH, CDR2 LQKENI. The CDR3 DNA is TGTGCCAGCTCACGGCCGACAGGGGAAACAACCGGGGAGCTGTTTTTT. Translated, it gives CASSRPTGETTGELFF.

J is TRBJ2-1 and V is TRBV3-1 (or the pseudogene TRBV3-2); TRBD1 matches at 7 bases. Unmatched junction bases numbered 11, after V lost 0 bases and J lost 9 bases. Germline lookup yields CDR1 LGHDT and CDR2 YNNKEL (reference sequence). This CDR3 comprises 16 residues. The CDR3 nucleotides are TGTGCCAGCAGCCAAGAATCAAACAGGGGAAGAAGTGAGCAGTTCTTC. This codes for CASSQESNRGRSEQFF.

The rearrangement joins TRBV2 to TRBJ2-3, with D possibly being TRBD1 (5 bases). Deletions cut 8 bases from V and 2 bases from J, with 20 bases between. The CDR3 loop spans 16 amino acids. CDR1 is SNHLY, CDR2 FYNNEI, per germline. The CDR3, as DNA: TGTGCCAGCGTCATCGTAGAAGGGGTGTCCACAGATACGCAGTATTTT. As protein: CASVIVEGVSTDTQYF.

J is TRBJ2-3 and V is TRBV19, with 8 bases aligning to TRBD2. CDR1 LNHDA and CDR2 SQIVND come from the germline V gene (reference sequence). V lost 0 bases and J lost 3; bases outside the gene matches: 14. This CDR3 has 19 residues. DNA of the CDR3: TGTGCCAGTAGTATAGATCGCAGGCTCCTGGTAGCGGGGACAGATACGCAGTATTTT. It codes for CASSIDRRLLVAGTDTQYF.

CDR3 sequence: CASSPLGHLNTEAFF. DNA for the CDR3: TGTGCCAGCTCACCACTGGGACACTTGAACACTGAAGCTTTCTTT. This chain connects TRBV18 to TRBJ1-1, with a tentative D call TRBD1 (6 bases). Trimming took 1 base from V and 0 from J, leaving 9 bases between them. Germline values: CDR1 KGHSH, CDR2 LQKENI. CDR3 length: 15 residues.

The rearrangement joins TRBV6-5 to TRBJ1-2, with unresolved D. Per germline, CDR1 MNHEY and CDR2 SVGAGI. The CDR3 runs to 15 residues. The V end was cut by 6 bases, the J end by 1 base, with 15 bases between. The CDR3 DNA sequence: TGTGCCAGCAGCCTAGGACTGAAGTTTAACTATGGCTACACCTTC. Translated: CASSLGLKFNYGYTF.

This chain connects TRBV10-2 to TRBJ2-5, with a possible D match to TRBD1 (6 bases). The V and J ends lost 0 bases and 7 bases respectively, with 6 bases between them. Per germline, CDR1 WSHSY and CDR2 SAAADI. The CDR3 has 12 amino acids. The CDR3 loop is CASSESGATQYF. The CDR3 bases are TGCGCCAGCAGTGAGTCGGGGGCGACCCAGTACTTC.

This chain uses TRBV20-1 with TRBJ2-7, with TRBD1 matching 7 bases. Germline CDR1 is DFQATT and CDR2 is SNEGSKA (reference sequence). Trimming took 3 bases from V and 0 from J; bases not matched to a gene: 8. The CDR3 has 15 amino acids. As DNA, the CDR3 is TGCAGTGCTAGTAGCCGGCAGGGGGTCTCCTACGAGCAGTACTTC. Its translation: CSASSRQGVSYEQYF.

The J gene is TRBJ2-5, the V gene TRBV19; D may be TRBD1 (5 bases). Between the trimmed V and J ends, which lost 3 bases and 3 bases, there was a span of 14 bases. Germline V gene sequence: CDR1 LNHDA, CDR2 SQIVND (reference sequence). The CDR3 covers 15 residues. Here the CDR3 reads CASSILGREKETQYF. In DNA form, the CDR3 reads TGTGCCAGTAGTATTTTAGGCAGGGAAAAAGAGACCCAGTACTTC. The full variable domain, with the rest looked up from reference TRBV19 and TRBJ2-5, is DGGITQSPKYLFRKEGQNVTLSCEQNLNHDAMYWYRQDPGQGLRLIYYSQIVNDFQKGDIAEGYSVSREKKESFPLTVTSAQKNPTAFYLCASSILGREKETQYFGPGTRLLVL.

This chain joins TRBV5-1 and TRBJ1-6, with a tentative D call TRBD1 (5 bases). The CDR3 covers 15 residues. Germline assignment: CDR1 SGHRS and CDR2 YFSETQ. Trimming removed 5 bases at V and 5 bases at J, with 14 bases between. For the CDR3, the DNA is TGCGCCAGCAGTGTCGGCGGGACGAATAATTCACCCCTCCACTTT. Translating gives CASSVGGTNNSPLHF.

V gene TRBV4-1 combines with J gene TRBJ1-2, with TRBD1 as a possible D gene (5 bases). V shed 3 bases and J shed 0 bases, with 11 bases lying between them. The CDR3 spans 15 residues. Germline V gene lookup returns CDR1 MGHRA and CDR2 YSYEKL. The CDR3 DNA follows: TGCGCCAGCAGCCAGGCGACAGACACTAACTATGGCTACACCTTC. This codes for CASSQATDTNYGYTF.

The CDR3 coding sequence is TGTGCCTGGCATCAAGCGGGGGGCTACTACAATGAGCAGTTCTTC. It specifies CAWHQAGGYYNEQFF. The chain carries TRBV30 and TRBJ2-1, with 9 bases identical to TRBD2. The germline gives CDR1 GTSNPN, CDR2 SVGIG (reference sequence). CDR3 length: 15 residues. V shed 5 bases and J 3 bases; nucleotides not matched to a gene: 8. Full variable domain (outside the CDR3, taken from reference TRBV30 and TRBJ2-1): SQTIHQWPATLVQPVGSPLSLECTVEGTSNPNLYWYRQAAGRGLQLLFYSVGIGQISSEVPQNLSASRPQDRQFILSSKKLLLSDSGFYLCAWHQAGGYYNEQFFGPGTRLTVL.

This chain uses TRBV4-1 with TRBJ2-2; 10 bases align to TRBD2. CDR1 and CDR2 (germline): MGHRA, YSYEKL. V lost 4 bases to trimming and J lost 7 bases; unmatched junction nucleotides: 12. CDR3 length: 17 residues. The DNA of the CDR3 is TGCGCCAGCAGCCCGGTAGCGGGGGGCGTGTTAGGCGGGGAGCTGTTTTTT. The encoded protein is CASSPVAGGVLGGELFF.

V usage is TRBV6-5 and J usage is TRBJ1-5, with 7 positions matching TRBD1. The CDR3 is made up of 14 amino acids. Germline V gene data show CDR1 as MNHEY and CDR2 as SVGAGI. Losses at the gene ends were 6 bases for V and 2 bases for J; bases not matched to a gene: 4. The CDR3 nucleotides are TGTGCCAGCAGGTCAGGGGGAGGCAATCAGCCCCAGCATTTT. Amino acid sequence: CASRSGGGNQPQHF.

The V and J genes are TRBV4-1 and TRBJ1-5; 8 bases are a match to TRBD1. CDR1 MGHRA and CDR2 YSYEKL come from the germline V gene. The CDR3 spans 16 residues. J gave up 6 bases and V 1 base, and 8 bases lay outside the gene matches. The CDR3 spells CASSQAPDRVGQPQHF. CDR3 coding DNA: TGCGCCAGCAGCCAAGCCCCGGACAGGGTGGGTCAGCCCCAGCATTTT.

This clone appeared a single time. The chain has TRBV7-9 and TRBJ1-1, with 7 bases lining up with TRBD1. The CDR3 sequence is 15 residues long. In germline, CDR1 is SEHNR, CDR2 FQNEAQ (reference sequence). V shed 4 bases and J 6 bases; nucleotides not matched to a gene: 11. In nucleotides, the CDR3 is TGTGCCAGCAGCTCGGAACAGGGGTCTAGGTCTGAAGCTTTCTTT. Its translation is CASSSEQGSRSEAFF.